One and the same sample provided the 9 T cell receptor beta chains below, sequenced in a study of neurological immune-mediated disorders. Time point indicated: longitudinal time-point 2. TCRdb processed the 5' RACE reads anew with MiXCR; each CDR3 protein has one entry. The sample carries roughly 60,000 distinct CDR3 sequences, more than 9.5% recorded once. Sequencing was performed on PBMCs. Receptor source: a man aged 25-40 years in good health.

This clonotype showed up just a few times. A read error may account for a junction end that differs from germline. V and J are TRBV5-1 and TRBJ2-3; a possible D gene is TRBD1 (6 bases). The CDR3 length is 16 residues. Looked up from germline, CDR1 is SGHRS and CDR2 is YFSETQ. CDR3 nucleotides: TGCGCCAGCAGCTCGGACCCCAGGGGCCTGGCAGATACGCGGTATTTT. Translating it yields CASSSDPRGLADTRYF. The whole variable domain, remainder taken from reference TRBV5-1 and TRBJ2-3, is KAGVTQTPRYLIKTRGQQVTLSCSPISGHRSVSWYQQTPGQGLQFLFEYFSETQRNKGNFPGRFSGRQFSNSRSEMNVSTLELGDSALYLCASSSDPRGLADTRYFGPGTRLTVL.

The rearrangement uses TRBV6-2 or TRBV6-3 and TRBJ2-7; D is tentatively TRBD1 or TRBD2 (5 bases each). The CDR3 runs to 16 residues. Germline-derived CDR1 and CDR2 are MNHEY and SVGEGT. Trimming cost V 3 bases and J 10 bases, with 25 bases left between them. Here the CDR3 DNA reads TGTGCCAGCAGTTATGGAGCCGGGACGGCTGCCCCCGACCAGTACTTC. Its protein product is CASSYGAGTAAPDQYF.

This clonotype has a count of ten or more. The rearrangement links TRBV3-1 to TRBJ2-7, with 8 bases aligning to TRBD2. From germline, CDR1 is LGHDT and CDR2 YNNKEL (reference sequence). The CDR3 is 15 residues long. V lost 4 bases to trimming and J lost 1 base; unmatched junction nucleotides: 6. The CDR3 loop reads CASSLSGSGSYEQYF. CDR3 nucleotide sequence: TGTGCCAGCAGCCTCAGCGGGAGTGGGTCCTACGAGCAGTACTTC.

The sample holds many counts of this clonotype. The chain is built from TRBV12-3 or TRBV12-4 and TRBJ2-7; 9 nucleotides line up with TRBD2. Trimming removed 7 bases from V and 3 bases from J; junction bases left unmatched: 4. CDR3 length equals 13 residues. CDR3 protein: CASTDSGSYEQYF. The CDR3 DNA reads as TGTGCCAGCACCGATAGCGGGAGCTACGAGCAGTACTTC.

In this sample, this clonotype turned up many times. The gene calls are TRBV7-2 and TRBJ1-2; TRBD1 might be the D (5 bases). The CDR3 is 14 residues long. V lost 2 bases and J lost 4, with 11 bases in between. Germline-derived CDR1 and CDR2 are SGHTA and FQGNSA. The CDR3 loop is CASSLQGGGYGYTF. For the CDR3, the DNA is TGTGCCAGCAGCTTACAGGGAGGCGGCTATGGCTACACCTTC.

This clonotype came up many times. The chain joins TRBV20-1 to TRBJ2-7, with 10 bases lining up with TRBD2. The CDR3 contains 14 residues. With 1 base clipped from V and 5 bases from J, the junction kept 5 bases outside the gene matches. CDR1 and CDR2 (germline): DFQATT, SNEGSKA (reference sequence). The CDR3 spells CSARAGTSADEQYF. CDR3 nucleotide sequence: TGCAGTGCTAGAGCCGGGACTAGCGCGGACGAGCAGTACTTC.

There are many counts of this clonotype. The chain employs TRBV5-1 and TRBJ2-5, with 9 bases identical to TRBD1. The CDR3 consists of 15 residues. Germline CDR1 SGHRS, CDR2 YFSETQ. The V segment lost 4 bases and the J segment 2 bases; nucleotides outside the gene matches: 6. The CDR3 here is CASSIGTGMQETQYF. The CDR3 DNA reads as TGCGCCAGCAGCATAGGGACAGGGATGCAAGAGACCCAGTACTTC.

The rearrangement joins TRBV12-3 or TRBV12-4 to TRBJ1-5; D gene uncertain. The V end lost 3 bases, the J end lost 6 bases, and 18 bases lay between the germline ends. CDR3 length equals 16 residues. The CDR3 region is CASSFNSGLLGQPQHF. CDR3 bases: TGTGCCAGCAGTTTCAACTCCGGACTCCTCGGTCAGCCCCAGCATTTT.

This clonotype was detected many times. CDR3 sequence: CASSYSMGTGELFF. The CDR3 coding sequence is TGTGCCAGCAGTTACTCGATGGGCACCGGGGAGCTGTTTTTT. This sequence joins TRBV6-5 and TRBJ2-2; D not resolved. Deletions cut 0 bases from V and 4 bases from J, with 6 bases between. CDR3 length: 14 amino acids. Germline lookup yields CDR1 MNHEY and CDR2 SVGAGI.